These T cell receptor beta chains were read from a single sample in a study of blood T cell repertoires in COVID-19. Repertoires were generated with immunoSEQ multiplex PCR, while TCRdb's copy carries only in-frame clones and drops some. Of 150,000 to 200,000 clones listed, approximately 87% were seen once; the top ten hold approximately 11%. The material sequenced was peripheral blood. The receptor source for this set is a woman aged 60 to 75 with COVID-19, enrolled during active disease. The CDR3 runs from the conserved cysteine through the conserved F or W. The D gene is left open where the match is weak. Only part of the rows carry a size: once, few, many, or a class if the clone is expanded.

clone size	V gene	D gene	J gene	CDR3 DNA	CDR3 protein
.	TRBV3-1/TRBV3-2	.	TRBJ1-2	TGTGCCAGCAGCCAAGCTCTGTTGAACTATGTCTACACCTTC	CASSQALLNYVYTF
.	TRBV6-5	TRBD2	TRBJ2-7	TGTGCCAGCAGTTCCCGGGGTAGCGGGATCTCCTACGAGCAGTACTTC	CASSSRGSGISYEQYF
.	TRBV2	.	TRBJ2-7	TGTGCCAGCACCCGAGGAGGGGACGAGCAGTACTTC	CASTRGGDEQYF
.	TRBV24-1	.	TRBJ2-3	TGTGCCACCAGTGATTTGGGCGGTACTAGCACAGATACGCAGTATTTT	CATSDLGGTSTDTQYF
.	TRBV5-5	.	TRBJ1-3	TGTGCCAGCAGCTTGAAAGGGGTGGACGGAAACACCATATATTTT	CASSLKGVDGNTIYF
.	TRBV9	TRBD1	TRBJ2-6	TGTGCCAGCAGCGGAGGGGGCGGTGGGGCCAACGTCCTGACTTTC	CASSGGGGGANVLTF
once	TRBV11-1	.	TRBJ1-1	TGTGCCAGCAACTTAGTCCGAGGGAACACTGAAGCTTTCTTT	CASNLVRGNTEAFF
.	TRBV30	TRBD2	TRBJ2-5	TGTGCCTGGAGAATGTCAGGCGGGGGAGAGACCCAGTACTTC	CAWRMSGGGETQYF
.	TRBV3-1/TRBV3-2	TRBD2	TRBJ2-1	TGTGCCAGCAGCCGACTAGCGGGAGGGAACCGAAGGCCCTACAATGAGCAGTTCTTC	CASSRLAGGNRRPYNEQFF
.	TRBV27	.	TRBJ1-5	TGTGCCAGCAGTTTTTTAGGGGTAGATCAGCCCCAGCATTTT	CASSFLGVDQPQHF
once	TRBV6-2/TRBV6-3	.	TRBJ1-5	TGTGCCAGCAGTTATACGAGAAGAACGAGCAATCAGCCCCAGCATTTT	CASSYTRRTSNQPQHF
.	TRBV5-1	TRBD2	TRBJ2-1	TGCGCCAGCAGCGCCGCACCCCTAGCGGGGGCAGACAATGAGCAGTTCTTC	CASSAAPLAGADNEQFF
.	TRBV24-1	TRBD2	TRBJ2-5	TGTGCCACCAGTGACCCAGGGACTAGCAGAGGGGAGACCCAGTACTTC	CATSDPGTSRGETQYF
.	TRBV19	.	TRBJ1-1	TGTGCCAGTAAAACAGGGCTGAACACTGAAGCTTTCTTT	CASKTGLNTEAFF
.	TRBV29-1	.	TRBJ2-7	TGCAGCGTTAACGCAGGGCGAAACGAGCAGTACTTC	CSVNAGRNEQYF
.	TRBV30	.	TRBJ2-2	TGTGCCTGGAGTGGGCTGACTCACACCGGGGAGCTGTTTTTT	CAWSGLTHTGELFF
.	TRBV7-7	TRBD1	TRBJ2-1	TGTGCTAGCAGCTCCGGACAGGGGGCCTACAATGAGCAGTTCTTC	CASSSGQGAYNEQFF
.	TRBV6-5	.	TRBJ1-6	TGTGCCAGAATTCCCTCTTATAATTCACCCCTCCACTTT	CARIPSYNSPLHF
.	TRBV14	.	TRBJ1-2	TGTGCCAGCAGCCCAACACCGTATGGCTACACCTTC	CASSPTPYGYTF
.	TRBV7-2	.	TRBJ2-7	TGTGCCAGCAGCTCTCTGGGAGTTTCCTACGAGCAGTACTTC	CASSSLGVSYEQYF
once	TRBV25-1	TRBD1	TRBJ2-1	TGTGCCAGCAGTGATCTAGCAGGGGGATGGTCTAATGAGCAGTTCTTC	CASSDLAGGWSNEQFF
.	TRBV28	TRBD2	TRBJ2-2	TGTGCCATCAAAGCATGGACTAGCGGGAGACGTGGCACCGGGGAGCTGTTTTTT	CAIKAWTSGRRGTGELFF